The clone carrying this T cell receptor (beta chain) was detected only once. The data belong to a study of shared clonotypes between healthy human individuals. This table comes from immunoSEQ multiplex PCR, and its TCRdb copy is limited to in-frame clones, with some not included. This table has some 580,000 clones, 95% to 98% appearing once. Naive CD8 cells lacked CD45RO and underwent positive selection for CCR7, leaving out terminally differentiated effector memory CD45RA+ cells. The V gene's germline CDR1 is MNHNS and CDR2 SASEGT. The CDR3 extends over 15 amino acids. Between the trimmed V and J ends, which lost 2 bases and 4 bases, there was a span of 15 bases.

This receptor was taken from a man between 25 and 39 years old in good health. Sequenced: naive CD8+ T cells sorted from blood. The chain joins TRBV6-1 to TRBJ2-7; D is uncertain. CDR3: CASSEFGVPWYEQYF. For the CDR3, the DNA is TGTGCCAGCAGTGAATTCGGAGTTCCTTGGTACGAGCAGTACTTC.